This T cell receptor (beta chain) was identified in a study of response to subunit inactivated influenza vaccine. TCRdb independently ran MiXCR on the RT-PCR reads; one entry per CDR3 protein. This sample has 500,000 to 700,000 distinct CDR3 sequences, with roughly 25% found just once. This clonotype was counted between two and nine times. Trimming shortened V by 5 bases and J by 7 bases, and 20 bases separated the two germline ends. This CDR3 is 16 amino acids long. The V gene's germline CDR1 is MDHEN and CDR2 SYDVKM. These data were likewise used in another study, on T cells expressing NK-cell markers. Turning to that study: The cDNA for TCR beta came from 5'RACE template switching with UMIs. The authors derived TCR beta repertoires from sorted CD3+CD56+NKG2C+, CD3+CD56+NKG2C- and CD3+CD56-NKG2C+ T cells. Out of eight donors sequenced, seven tested HCMV-seropositive and the remaining one seronegative. Within several experiments, an anti-gamma-delta TCR antibody kept the sorting limited to alpha-beta TCR T cells. For a handful of donors, these clonotypes were likewise the leading ones in the CD3+CD56-NKG2C+ fraction.

The sequence was collected from a man aged 45 to 65 who received an inactivated influenza vaccine. The V call is TRBV28, the J call TRBJ1-4; maybe TRBD1 (5 bases). This specimen consisted of CD4+ T cells sorted from PBMCs, obtained 11 to 12 days after vaccination. CDR3 residues: CASSPNTGGIVEKLFF. CDR3 bases: TGTGCCAGCAGTCCTAATACGGGGGGAATAGTTGAAAAACTGTTTTTT. Based on the CDR3 plus reference TRBV28 and TRBJ1-4, the full variable domain is DVKVTQSSRYLVKRTGEKVFLECVQDMDHENMFWYRQDPGLGLRLIYFSYDVKMKEKGDIPEGYSVSREKKERFSLILESASTNQTSMYLCASSPNTGGIVEKLFFGSGTQLSVL.